This T cell receptor beta chain was identified during a study of spatial heterogeneity in lung cancer (dated by TCRdb to about 2019). About the full investigation: Beta-chain transcripts were consistently detected in greater numbers than alpha-chain transcripts, which likely reflects a higher abundance of beta-chain transcripts. In the raw uncorrected reads, each unique combination of TCR and UMI appeared on average more than ten times. In non-small cell lung cancer, the study made a quantitative comparison of TCR alpha and beta repertoires among multiple tumor regions, matched nontumor lung and blood. The study linked features of the TCR repertoire to counts of nonsynonymous mutations, which were determined by whole-exome sequencing of tumor tissue. At surgery, 220 tumor regions, 61 to 75 matched nontumor lung samples and a few dozen PBMC samples were TCR-sequenced for both alpha and beta chains. The research as a whole found: Ubiquitous expanded tumor TCRs were found in blood more often at tumor resection than at routine follow-up. Additional single-cell paired TCR alpha and beta sequencing was considered necessary to confirm, at a functional level, the hypothesis that regional TCRs recognize regional mutations.

The time point label, read with the paper, signifies: sample taken at primary tumor resection. Without any cell sorting, TCR sequencing was performed on whole RNA extracted either from tumor and nontumor lung tissue or from cryopreserved PBMC samples. Donors were 72 patients with early-stage, untreated non-small cell lung cancer from the lung TRACERx cohort. Only patients with enough RNA available from two or more tumor regions were chosen for TCR sequencing. Trimming costs V 2 bases and J 0 bases, and their ends lie 1 base apart. The CDR1 and CDR2 encoded by the germline V gene (reference sequence) are MNHEY and SMNVEV. Counted from cysteine to phenylalanine, this CDR3 has 12 amino acids. Only the CDR3 region is kept as DNA, spanning 36 bases read in frame from base 1. As to this clonotype: The antigen it binds to is not known. Base qualities were left out, and no much larger clone turns up one base away.

Receptors were amplified or captured by 5' RACE. Sequencing used a NextSeq 500. The TCR library protocol attached a unique molecular identifier to each TCR cDNA molecule to allow correction of PCR and sequencing errors. On the study's bioinformatics: TCR identification, UMI-based error correction and CDR3 extraction were performed with Decombinator tools. TCRs above a frequency of 2 per 1,000, corresponding to the top 1% of the tumor frequency distribution, were defined as expanded. Each repertoire was subsampled 100 times to 5,000 TCRs, after which Renyi diversity was computed with the R vegan package. CDR3 similarity networks were constructed using string-kernel similarity of amino acid triplets, with links drawn between CDR3s whose pairwise similarity was above 0.82. Starting from the raw public reads, TCRdb applied fastp trimming at Q25, assembled clones with MiXCR and retained in-frame beta chains. Rows with one shared CDR3 protein collapse into an entry with the most common genes and DNA. The V and J calls come from TCRdb's annotation, not from the publication. This sample holds some 13,000 distinct CDR3 sequences; roughly an eighth were observed only once. Roughly 2.4% of the sample is held by the ten biggest clonotypes.

The V and J genes are TRBV27 and TRBJ2-5; the D gene assignment is ambiguous. The receptor was isolated from a female donor with early-stage non-small cell lung cancer. The starting material was PBMCs, obtained at surgery. The DNA is TGTGCCAGCAGTTTAGACCAAGAGACCCAGTACTTC. Its translation reads: CASSLDQETQYF.